Here is one T cell receptor (beta chain) with its context. Antigen specificity is unknown. These data originate in a study of cytomegalovirus exposure and HLA in healthy donors. Overall study findings and caveats: After further analysis at a later stage, 16,951 TCR beta sequences were associated with HLA alleles at 0.05 false discovery rate. Later genetic work tied a missense DCLRE1C variant to beta-chain V and J trimming. A prior analysis recorded that most TCR beta V segments were productive about 90% or about 30% of the time. Immune exposure data for these donors was limited to CMV serostatus.

This PCR relied on a set of 60 Vbeta primers and 13 Jbeta primers. Generated by immunoSEQ multiplex PCR, the TCRdb table keeps only in-frame clones and is missing some. Altogether some 130,000 clones are present, 82% being singletons, with the ten largest covering 1% to 1.5%. V lost 5 bases to trimming and J lost 6 bases, with 17 bases between them. Looked up from germline, CDR1 is MNHNY and CDR2 is SVGAGI (reference sequence). The CDR3 runs 14 residues. The genes are TRBV6-6 and TRBJ2-7; a possible D gene is TRBD2 (5 bases). This receptor was obtained from a boy aged 10-17 years in good health and CMV-seronegative. Source material: PBMCs. Written as DNA, the CDR3 is TGTGCCAGCAGTCCCTCGGGGATTCGCGGCGAGCAGTACTTC. Its protein is CASSPSGIRGEQYF.